This TCR beta chain was recorded in a study of T cell repertoires in cytomegalovirus infection. About the study: The public TCR beta signatures pointed to both CMV infection and matching HLA type. Study results and limitations: What dominated the ex vivo response were HLA-C-restricted CMV-specific TCR beta clonotypes. Adding up the frequency of public TCR beta families identified people who carried CMV plus the relevant HLA.

A single record per CDR3 protein comes from TCRdb applying MiXCR to the reads. In the table there are roughly 720,000 distinct CDR3 sequences, roughly 35% of which are singletons. There are 17 residues in the CDR3. Germline lookup yields CDR1 SGHDT and CDR2 YYEEEE. V was trimmed by 0 bases and J by 3 bases, leaving 17 bases between them. This clonotype occurred once. As yet, its antigen is unknown. What was sequenced was PBMCs. This receptor was obtained from a human donor in good health (CMV status not recorded). Some clones in this sample may be carry-over from other donors' samples. The chain uses TRBV5-6 and TRBJ2-3, with D possibly being TRBD2 (6 bases). CDR3 DNA: TGTGCCAGCAGCTTGGGGGCGCGCGGGGTGCGGACAGATACGCAGTATTTT. Translated: CASSLGARGVRTDTQYF.